This T cell receptor beta chain is from a study of T cells in Graves' hyperthyroidism and ophthalmopathy. The germline gives CDR1 DFQATT, CDR2 SNEGSKA (reference sequence). The length of the CDR3 is 13 residues. V lost 3 bases and J lost 8, with 13 bases in between. Each diagnosis was grounded in clinical symptoms, serum thyroxine and TRAb, thyroid ultrasound, and orbital computed tomography. General observations from the study: Among thyroid clonotypes expanded above 0.001, most also appeared in blood.

The CDR3 regions of TCR beta were amplified from RNA transcripts. The HTBI set primed first-round TCR CDR3 RT-PCR. TCRdb itself ran the multiplex PCR reads through MiXCR, one entry per CDR3 protein. The sample contains 660,000 or so distinct CDR3 sequences, 45% of which appear only once. A note on this clonotype: Antigen: not known.

Material: peripheral blood or thyroid tissue (not recorded which). J is TRBJ1-4 and V is TRBV20-1; D ambiguous. The receptor's source is an adult man with Graves' disease, either hyperthyroidism or ophthalmopathy (not recorded which). The CDR3 is CSARRRGGEKLFF. In DNA, the CDR3 is TGCAGTGCTAGGCGTCGGGGTGGAGAAAAACTGTTTTTT.